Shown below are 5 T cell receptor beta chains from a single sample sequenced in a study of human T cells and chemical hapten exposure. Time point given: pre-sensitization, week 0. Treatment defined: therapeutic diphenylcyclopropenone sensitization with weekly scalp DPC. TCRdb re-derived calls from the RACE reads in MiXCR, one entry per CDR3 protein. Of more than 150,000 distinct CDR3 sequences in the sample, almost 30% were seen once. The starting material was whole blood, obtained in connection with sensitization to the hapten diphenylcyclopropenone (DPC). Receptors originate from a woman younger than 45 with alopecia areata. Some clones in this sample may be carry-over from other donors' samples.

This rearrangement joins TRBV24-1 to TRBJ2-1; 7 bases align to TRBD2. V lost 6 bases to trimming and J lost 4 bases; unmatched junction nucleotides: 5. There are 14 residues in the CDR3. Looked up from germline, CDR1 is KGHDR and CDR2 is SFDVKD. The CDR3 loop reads CATSSPSGYNEQFF. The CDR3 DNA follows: TGTGCCACCAGTTCTCCTAGCGGATACAATGAGCAGTTCTTC.

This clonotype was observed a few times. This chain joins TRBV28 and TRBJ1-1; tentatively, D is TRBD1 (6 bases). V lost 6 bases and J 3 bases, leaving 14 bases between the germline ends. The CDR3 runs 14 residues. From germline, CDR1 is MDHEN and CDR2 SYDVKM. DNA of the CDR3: TGTGCCAGCAGCCGGGGGGGCGTGGACACTGAAGCTTTCTTT. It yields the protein CASSRGGVDTEAFF.

The CDR3 reads CASSPPGLAAFGELFF. The CDR3 nucleotides are TGTGCCAGCAGCCCCCCGGGACTAGCGGCCTTCGGGGAGCTGTTTTTT. This chain connects TRBV11-2 to TRBJ2-2, with 11 positions matching TRBD2. Germline assignment: CDR1 SGHAT and CDR2 FQNNGV. This CDR3 contains 16 residues. V shed 5 bases, J shed 7 bases, and the junction held 9 bases outside the gene matches.

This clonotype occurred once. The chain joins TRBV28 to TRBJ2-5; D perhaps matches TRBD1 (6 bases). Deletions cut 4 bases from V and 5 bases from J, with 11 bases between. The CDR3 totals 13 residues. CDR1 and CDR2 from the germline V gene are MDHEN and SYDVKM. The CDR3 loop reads CASSYHREETQYF. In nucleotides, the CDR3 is TGTGCCAGCAGTTATCACAGGGAGGAGACCCAGTACTTC.

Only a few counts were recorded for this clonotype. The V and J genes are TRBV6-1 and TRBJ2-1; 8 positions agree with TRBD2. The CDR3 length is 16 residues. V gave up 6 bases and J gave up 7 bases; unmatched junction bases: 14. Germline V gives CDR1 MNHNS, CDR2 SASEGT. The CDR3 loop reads CASSQGASGSYNEQFF. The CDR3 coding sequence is TGTGCCAGCAGCCAAGGGGCTAGCGGGTCATATAATGAGCAGTTCTTC.